Below, 7 T cell receptor beta chains from the same sample are listed, as sequenced in a study of shared clonotypes between healthy human individuals. TCRdb's copy holds only in-frame clones and misses some; the assay was immunoSEQ multiplex PCR. The sample includes some 470,000 clones, around 78% of them seen just once. Sequenced: PBMCs. The source of these receptors is a woman aged 40 to 50 in good health. Some clones in this sample may be carry-over from other donors' samples.

V gene TRBV21-1 combines with J gene TRBJ1-2. TRBV21-1 represents a pseudogene. This CDR3 has 14 amino acids. This CDR3 is CASSKEGEEKGYTF. In nucleotides, the CDR3 is TGTGCCAGCAGCAAAGAAGGCGAGGAAAAAGGCTACACCTTC.

The chain combines TRBV5-8 with TRBJ1-2; a weak D match, TRBD1 (6 bases). V dropped 4 bases and J dropped 8 bases, with 27 bases sitting between them. Germline values: CDR1 SGHTS, CDR2 YDEGEE. The CDR3 runs to 17 residues. The CDR3 bases are TGTGCCAGCAGCCTTGTTCGACTCGGGACATCCCTATTAGGCTACACCTTC. Translated: CASSLVRLGTSLLGYTF.

The V and J genes are TRBV7-7 and TRBJ2-2; no firm D call. CDR1 and CDR2 (germline): SSHAT, FNYEAQ (reference sequence). The V gene lost 6 bases and the J gene lost 6 bases, with 14 bases spanning the gap. The CDR3 loop spans 14 amino acids. DNA of the CDR3: TGTGCCAGCAGTCCTCACCTAGGATCCGGGGAGCTGTTTTTT. Amino acids: CASSPHLGSGELFF.

The rearrangement links TRBV2 to TRBJ2-7; D remains ambiguous. This CDR3 comprises 12 residues. V was shortened by 1 base and J by 2 bases, with 3 bases between the two germline ends. The V gene's germline CDR1 is SNHLY and CDR2 FYNNEI. CDR3 DNA: TGTGCCAGCAGTGAAGAGACCTACGAGCAGTACTTC. It specifies CASSEETYEQYF.

The CDR3 DNA sequence: TGTGCCAGCAGCTCCCGGACCCGATTACTAGCGGGCGCGGCCGAGACCCAGTACTTC. Its translation is CASSSRTRLLAGAAETQYF. This chain connects TRBV7-2 to TRBJ2-5; 9 bases fit TRBD2. CDR1 SGHTA and CDR2 FQGNSA come from the germline V gene. The CDR3 runs 19 residues. V trimming: 4 bases; J trimming: 5 bases; junction bases outside the gene matches: 20.

The genes are TRBV30 and TRBJ2-7, with 8 positions matching TRBD1. V shed 5 bases, J shed 2 bases, and the junction held 8 bases outside the gene matches. CDR3 length: 14 residues. CDR1 and CDR2 (germline): GTSNPN, SVGIG (reference sequence). The CDR3 loop is CAWGPDRGPYEQYF. DNA of the CDR3: TGTGCCTGGGGGCCTGACAGGGGCCCCTACGAGCAGTACTTC.

This chain uses TRBV29-1 with TRBJ2-1, with D perhaps TRBD2 (5 bases). The CDR3 is made up of 14 amino acids. V was cut by 8 bases and J by 3 bases, with 17 bases left in between. The germline CDR1 and CDR2 sequences are SQVTM and ANQGSEA. The CDR3 is CSHQEVGYYNEQFF. In nucleotides, the CDR3 is TGCAGCCATCAGGAGGTGGGGTACTACAATGAGCAGTTCTTC.